This T cell receptor (beta chain) was sequenced during a study of cytomegalovirus exposure and HLA in healthy donors. Study conclusions and caveats: As a later analysis showed, several of the most significant clusters appeared to be linked to common viral pathogens. Further analysis, carried out later, found HLA-associated TCR beta chains more clonally expanded than equally common other chains.

With respect to this clone: Its target is not known.

Primers for the PCR totalled 60 Vbeta and 13 Jbeta. Profiled with immunoSEQ multiplex PCR; TCRdb holds only in-frame clones, not every one. The sample lists 150,000 to 200,000 clones, about 80% occurring once. CDR1 is SGHRS, CDR2 YFSETQ, per germline. Trimming at V came to 3 bases and at J to 5 bases, leaving 9 bases not matched to a gene. The CDR3 sequence is 17 residues long. The clonotype originates from a woman under 40 in good health and CMV-seronegative. Sequencing used PBMCs. The chain uses TRBV5-1 and TRBJ2-1; TRBD2 matches 12 bases. CDR3 loop: CASSSSGRAGTDNEQFF. The CDR3 DNA sequence: TGCGCCAGCAGCTCTAGCGGGAGGGCAGGGACCGACAATGAGCAGTTCTTC.